This T cell receptor (beta chain) was sequenced in a study of blood T cell repertoires in COVID-19. Looking at the study overall: The analysed material was cDNA or gDNA that came from T cells, B-cell-depleted T cells, or PBMCs.

The authors' processing: Using reference gene primer amplification, nucleated cell counts were estimated. Libraries were prepared by immunoSEQ multiplex PCR; TCRdb keeps only in-frame clonotypes and omits some of them. The V and J calls and clone size were taken over from that table, and D and trimming were inferred from the DNA. The table includes a few hundred thousand clones, approximately 90% detected once. Cohorts were based on clinical histories the participants reported. Per germline, CDR1 KGHDR and CDR2 SFDVKD. Trimming removed 5 bases at V and 5 bases at J, with 21 bases between. CDR3 length: 17 residues.

Sequenced input: PBMCs or T cells enriched from blood (not recorded which). The V call is TRBV24-1, the J call TRBJ2-1; possibly TRBD1 for D (6 bases). The sequence came from a woman aged 55-69 years who had recovered from COVID-19. CDR3: CATSVTYRDNSNNEQFF. DNA of the CDR3: TGTGCCACCAGTGTGACTTATCGGGACAATTCAAACAATGAGCAGTTCTTC.